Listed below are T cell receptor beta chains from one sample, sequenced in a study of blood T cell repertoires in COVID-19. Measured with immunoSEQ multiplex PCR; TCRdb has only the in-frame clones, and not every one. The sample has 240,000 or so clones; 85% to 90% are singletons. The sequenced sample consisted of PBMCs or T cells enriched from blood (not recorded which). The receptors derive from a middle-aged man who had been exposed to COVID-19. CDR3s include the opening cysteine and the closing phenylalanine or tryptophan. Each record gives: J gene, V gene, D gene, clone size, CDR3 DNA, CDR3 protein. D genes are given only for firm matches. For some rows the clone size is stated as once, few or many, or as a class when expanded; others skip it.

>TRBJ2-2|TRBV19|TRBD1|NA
TGTGCCAGTAGTAGTAGTTGGGCCTGGGACAGGGTAAACACCGGGGAGCTGTTTTTT
CASSSSWAWDRVNTGELFF
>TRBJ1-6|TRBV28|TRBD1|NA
TGTGCCAGCAGTTTATTGGGACAGGGTGGCTCACCCCTCCACTTT
CASSLLGQGGSPLHF
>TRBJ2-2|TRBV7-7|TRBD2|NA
TGTGCTAGCAGCGTCACTAGCGGGGGCACCGGGGAGCTGTTTTTT
CASSVTSGGTGELFF
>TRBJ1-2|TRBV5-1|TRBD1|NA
TGCGCCAGCAGCTTGACCCCAGGGGGTGATGGCTACACCTTC
CASSLTPGGDGYTF
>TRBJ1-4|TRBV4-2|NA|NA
TGTGCCAGCAGCCAAGGGAAGCAGGGCTTTTCGGAAAAACTGTTTTTT
CASSQGKQGFSEKLFF
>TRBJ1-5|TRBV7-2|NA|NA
TGTGCCAGCAGCCCCAGGGTGGGCAATCAGCCCCAGCATTTT
CASSPRVGNQPQHF
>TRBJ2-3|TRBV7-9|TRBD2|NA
TGTGCCAGCAGCTTAGCGCGGGGACTAGCGGGAGAAACAGATACGCAGTATTTT
CASSLARGLAGETDTQYF
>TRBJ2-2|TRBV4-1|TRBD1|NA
TGCGCCAGCAGCCGACGACAGGGGATAGCCGGGGAGCTGTTTTTT
CASSRRQGIAGELFF
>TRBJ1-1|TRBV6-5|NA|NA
TGTGCCAGCAGGGGCCTCGTGACGGACACTGAAGCTTTCTTT
CASRGLVTDTEAFF
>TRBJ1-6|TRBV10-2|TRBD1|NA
TGCGCCAGCGCAGACAGGGACAATTCACCCCTCCACTTT
CASADRDNSPLHF
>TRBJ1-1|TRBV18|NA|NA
TGTGCCAGCTCACCACCTTCAAGGGGCACTGAAGCTTTCTTT
CASSPPSRGTEAFF
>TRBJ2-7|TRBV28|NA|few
TGTGCCAGCAGTTTCTCAGGGGCATTGAACGAGCAGTACTTC
CASSFSGALNEQYF
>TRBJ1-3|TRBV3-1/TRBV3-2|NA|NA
TGTGCCAGCAGCCAAGATAAACTCTCTGGAAACACCATATATTTT
CASSQDKLSGNTIYF
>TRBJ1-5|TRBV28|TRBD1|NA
TGTGCCAGCAGCCTACTACGCGGGACAGGGGGGAGCAATCAGCCCCAGCATTTT
CASSLLRGTGGSNQPQHF
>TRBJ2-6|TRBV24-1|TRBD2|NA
TGTGCCACCAGTCCGGGGGGCTCTGGGGCCAACGTCCTGACTTTC
CATSPGGSGANVLTF
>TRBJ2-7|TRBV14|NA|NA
TGTGCCAGCAGCCAAGACCTGGCAGGGGGGTACTACGAGCAGTACTTC
CASSQDLAGGYYEQYF
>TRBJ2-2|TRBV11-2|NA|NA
TGTGCCAGCAGCTCTACGGTCACCGGGGAGCTGTTTTTT
CASSSTVTGELFF
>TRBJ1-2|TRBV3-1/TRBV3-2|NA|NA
TGTGCCAGCAGCCAAGGGCCCAGTAACTATGGCTACACCTTC
CASSQGPSNYGYTF
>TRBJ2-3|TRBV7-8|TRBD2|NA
TGTGCCAGCTGCGGGGGGCCGGGAGATACGCAGTATTTT
CASCGGPGDTQYF
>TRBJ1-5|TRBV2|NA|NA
TGTGCCAGCAGTGGGAGGGCTTTGAGCAATCAGCCCCAGCATTTT
CASSGRALSNQPQHF